What follows is one T cell receptor beta chain and its context. Its antigen is currently unknown. Quantitative 5'-RACE with molecular barcodes was used to make the TCR beta libraries. TCRdb redid the calling of the 5' RACE reads with MiXCR, one entry per CDR3 protein. The table includes 350,000 to 450,000 distinct CDR3 sequences, roughly 26% detected once. The data belong to a study of CD8 T cells in ankylosing spondylitis. Study outcomes and limitations: A number of the motif variants had already been described in reactive arthritis synovial fluid and blood. Several highly homologous variants made up a TCR beta motif that seemed to typify ankylosing spondylitis blood. Disease-linked clones displayed a CD8+ phenotype and appeared relatively rarely in peripheral blood. According to the report, clones linked to the disease were significantly enriched in matched synovial fluid samples taken from ankylosing spondylitis patients.

Specimen: blood, either unsorted or a sorted T cell fraction (not recorded which). The source of this sequence is a male donor with ankylosing spondylitis.

The CDR3 sequence: CASRAGLAGVETQYF. Written as DNA, the CDR3 is TGTGCCAGCAGGGCAGGACTAGCGGGAGTAGAGACCCAGTACTTC. This sequence joins TRBV27 and TRBJ2-5; 13 positions match TRBD2. The CDR3 spans 15 residues. Trimming at V came to 6 bases and at J to 4 bases, leaving 5 bases not matched to a gene. Germline CDR1 is MNHEY and CDR2 is SMNVEV (reference sequence).